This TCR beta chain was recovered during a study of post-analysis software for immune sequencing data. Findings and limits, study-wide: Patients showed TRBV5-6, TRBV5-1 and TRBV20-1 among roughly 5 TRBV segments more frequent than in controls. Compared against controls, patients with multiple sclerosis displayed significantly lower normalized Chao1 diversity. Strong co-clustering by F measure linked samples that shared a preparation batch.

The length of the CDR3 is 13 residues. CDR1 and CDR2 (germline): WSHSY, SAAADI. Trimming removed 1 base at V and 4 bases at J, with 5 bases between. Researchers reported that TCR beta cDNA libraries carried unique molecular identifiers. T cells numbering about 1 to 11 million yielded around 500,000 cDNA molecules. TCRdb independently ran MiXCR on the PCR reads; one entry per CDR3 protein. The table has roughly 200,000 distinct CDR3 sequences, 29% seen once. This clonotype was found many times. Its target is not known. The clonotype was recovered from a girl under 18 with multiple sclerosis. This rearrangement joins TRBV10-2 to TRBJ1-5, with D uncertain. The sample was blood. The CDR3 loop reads CASSEFQNQPQHF. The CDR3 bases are TGCGCCAGCAGTGAGTTTCAAAATCAGCCCCAGCATTTT.